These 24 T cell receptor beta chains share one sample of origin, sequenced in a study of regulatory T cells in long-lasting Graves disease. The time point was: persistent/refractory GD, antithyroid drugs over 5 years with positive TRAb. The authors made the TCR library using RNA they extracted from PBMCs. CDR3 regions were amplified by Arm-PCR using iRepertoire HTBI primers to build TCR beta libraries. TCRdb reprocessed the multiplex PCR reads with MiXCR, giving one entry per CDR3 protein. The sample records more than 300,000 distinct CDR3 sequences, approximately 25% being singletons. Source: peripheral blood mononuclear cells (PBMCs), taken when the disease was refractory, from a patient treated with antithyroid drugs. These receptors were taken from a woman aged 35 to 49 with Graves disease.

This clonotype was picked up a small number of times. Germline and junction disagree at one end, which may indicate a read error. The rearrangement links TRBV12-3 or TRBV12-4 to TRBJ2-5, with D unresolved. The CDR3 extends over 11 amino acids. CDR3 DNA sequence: TGTGCCAACAGTTTAAAAGAGACCCAGTACTTC. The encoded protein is CANSLKETQYF.

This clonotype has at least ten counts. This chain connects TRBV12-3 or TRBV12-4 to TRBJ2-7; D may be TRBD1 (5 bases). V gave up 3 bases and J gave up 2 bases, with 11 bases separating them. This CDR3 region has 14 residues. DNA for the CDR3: TGTGCCAGCAGTTTCTCTCAGGGAACCTACGAGCAGTACTTC. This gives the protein CASSFSQGTYEQYF.

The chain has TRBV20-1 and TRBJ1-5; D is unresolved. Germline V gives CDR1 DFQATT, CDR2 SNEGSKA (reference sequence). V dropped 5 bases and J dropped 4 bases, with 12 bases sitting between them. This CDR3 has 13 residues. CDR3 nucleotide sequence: TGCAGTGCTGGAGGAGGGTTAAATCAGCCCCAGCATTTT. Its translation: CSAGGGLNQPQHF.

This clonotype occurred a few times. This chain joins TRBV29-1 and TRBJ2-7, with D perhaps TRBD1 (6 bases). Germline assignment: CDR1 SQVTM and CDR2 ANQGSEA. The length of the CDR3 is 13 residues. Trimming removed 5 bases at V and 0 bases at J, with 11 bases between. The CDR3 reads CSVKMDSSYEQYF. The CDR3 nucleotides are TGCAGCGTTAAAATGGACAGCTCCTACGAGCAGTACTTC.

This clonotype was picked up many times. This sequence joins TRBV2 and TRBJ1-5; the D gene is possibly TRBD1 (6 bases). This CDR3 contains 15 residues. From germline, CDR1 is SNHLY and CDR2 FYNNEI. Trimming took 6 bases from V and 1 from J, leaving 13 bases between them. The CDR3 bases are TGTGCCAGCAGAAACAGGGAGGGGAGCAATCAGCCCCAGCATTTT. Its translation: CASRNREGSNQPQHF.

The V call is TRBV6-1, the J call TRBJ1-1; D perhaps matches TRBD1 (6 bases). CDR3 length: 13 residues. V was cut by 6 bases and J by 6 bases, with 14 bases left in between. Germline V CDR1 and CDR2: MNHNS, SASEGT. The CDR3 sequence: CASSHRADAEAFF. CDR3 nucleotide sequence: TGTGCCAGCAGCCACAGGGCGGACGCTGAAGCTTTCTTT.

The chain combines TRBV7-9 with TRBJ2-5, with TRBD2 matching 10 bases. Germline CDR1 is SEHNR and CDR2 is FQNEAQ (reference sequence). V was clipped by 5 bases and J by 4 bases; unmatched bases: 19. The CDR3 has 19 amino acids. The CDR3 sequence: CASSPTDGASGRDLETQYF. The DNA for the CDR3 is TGTGCCAGCAGCCCCACTGATGGGGCTAGCGGGAGAGATCTAGAGACCCAGTACTTC.

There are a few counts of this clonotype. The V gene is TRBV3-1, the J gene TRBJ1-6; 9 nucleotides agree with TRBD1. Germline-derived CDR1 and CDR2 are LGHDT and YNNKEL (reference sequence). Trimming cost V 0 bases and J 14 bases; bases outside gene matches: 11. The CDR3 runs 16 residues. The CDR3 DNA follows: TGTGCCAGCAGCCAAGAAGGGACAGGGACCCGATTCACCCTCCACTTT. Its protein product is CASSQEGTGTRFTLHF.

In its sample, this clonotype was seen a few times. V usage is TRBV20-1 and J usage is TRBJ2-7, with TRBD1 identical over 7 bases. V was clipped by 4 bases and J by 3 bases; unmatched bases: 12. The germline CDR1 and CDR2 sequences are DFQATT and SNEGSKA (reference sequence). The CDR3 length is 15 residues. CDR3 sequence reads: CSANFDRADDYEQYF. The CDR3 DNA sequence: TGCAGTGCTAATTTCGACAGGGCGGATGACTACGAGCAGTACTTC.

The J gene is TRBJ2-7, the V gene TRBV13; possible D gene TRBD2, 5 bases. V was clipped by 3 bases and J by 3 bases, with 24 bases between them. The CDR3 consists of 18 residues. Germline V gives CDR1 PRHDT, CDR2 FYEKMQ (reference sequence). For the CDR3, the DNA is TGTGCCAGCAGCTTTCGTCTTCTCGGCGGTAACGAGGGCTACGAGCAGTACTTC. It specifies CASSFRLLGGNEGYEQYF. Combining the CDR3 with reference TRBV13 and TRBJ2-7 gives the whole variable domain AAGVIQSPRHLIKEKRETATLKCYPIPRHDTVYWYQQGPGQDPQFLISFYEKMQSDKGSIPDRFSAQQFSDYHSELNMSSLELGDSALYFCASSFRLLGGNEGYEQYFGPGTRLTVT.

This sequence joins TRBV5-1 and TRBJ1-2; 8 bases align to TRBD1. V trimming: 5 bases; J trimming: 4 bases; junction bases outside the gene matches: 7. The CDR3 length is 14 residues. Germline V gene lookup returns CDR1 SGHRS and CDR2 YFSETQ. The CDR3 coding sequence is TGCGCCAGCAGAACGACAGGGGTAGGCTATGGCTACACCTTC. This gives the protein CASRTTGVGYGYTF.

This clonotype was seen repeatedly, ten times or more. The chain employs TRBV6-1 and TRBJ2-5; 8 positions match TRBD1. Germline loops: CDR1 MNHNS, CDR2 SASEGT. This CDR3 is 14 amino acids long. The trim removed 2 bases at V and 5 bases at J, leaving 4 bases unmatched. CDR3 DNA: TGTGCCAGCAGTGAATACAGGGGGTGGGAGACCCAGTACTTC. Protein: CASSEYRGWETQYF.

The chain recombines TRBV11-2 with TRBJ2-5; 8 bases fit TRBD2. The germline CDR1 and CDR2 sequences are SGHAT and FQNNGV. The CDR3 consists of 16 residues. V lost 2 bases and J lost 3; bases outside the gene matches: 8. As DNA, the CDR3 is TGTGCCAGCAGCTTACTCCCTAGCGGGTCTAAAGAGACCCAGTACTTC. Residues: CASSLLPSGSKETQYF. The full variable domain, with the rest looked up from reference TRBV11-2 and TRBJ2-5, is EAGVAQSPRYKIIEKRQSVAFWCNPISGHATLYWYQQILGQGPKLLIQFQNNGVVDDSQLPKDRFSAERLKGVDSTLKIQPAKLEDSAVYLCASSLLPSGSKETQYFGPGTRLLVL.

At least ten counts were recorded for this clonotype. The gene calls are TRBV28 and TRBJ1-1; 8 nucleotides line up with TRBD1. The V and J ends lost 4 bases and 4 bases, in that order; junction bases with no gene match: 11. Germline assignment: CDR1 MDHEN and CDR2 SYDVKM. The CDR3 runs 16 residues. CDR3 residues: CASSSTPGGGRTEAFF. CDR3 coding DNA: TGTGCCAGCAGTTCGACCCCAGGGGGCGGTCGCACTGAAGCTTTCTTT.

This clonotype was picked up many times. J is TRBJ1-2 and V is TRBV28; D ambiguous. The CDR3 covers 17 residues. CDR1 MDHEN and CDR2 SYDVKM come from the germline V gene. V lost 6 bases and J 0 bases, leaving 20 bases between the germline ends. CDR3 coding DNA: TGTGCCAGCAGCCTAAAGGGCCGAACCGGAACTAACTATGGCTACACCTTC. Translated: CASSLKGRTGTNYGYTF.

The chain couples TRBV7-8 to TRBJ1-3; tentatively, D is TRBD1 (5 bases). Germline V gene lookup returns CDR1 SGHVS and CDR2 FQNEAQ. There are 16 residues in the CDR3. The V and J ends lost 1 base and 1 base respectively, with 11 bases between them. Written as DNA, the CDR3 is TGTGCCAGCAGCTTAGTGGGGGGAAGGTCTGGAAACACCATATATTTT. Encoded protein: CASSLVGGRSGNTIYF.

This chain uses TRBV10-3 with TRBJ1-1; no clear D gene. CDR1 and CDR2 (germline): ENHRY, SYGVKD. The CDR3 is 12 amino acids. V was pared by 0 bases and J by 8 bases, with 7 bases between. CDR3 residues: CAISESTLEAFF. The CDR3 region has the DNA TGTGCCATCAGTGAGTCAACATTAGAAGCTTTCTTT.

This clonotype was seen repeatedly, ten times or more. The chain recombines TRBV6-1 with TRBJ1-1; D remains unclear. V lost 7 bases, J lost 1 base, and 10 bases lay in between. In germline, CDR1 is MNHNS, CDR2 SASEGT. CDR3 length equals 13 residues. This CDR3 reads CASKTTRNTEAFF. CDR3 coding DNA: TGTGCCAGCAAGACAACAAGGAACACTGAAGCTTTCTTT.

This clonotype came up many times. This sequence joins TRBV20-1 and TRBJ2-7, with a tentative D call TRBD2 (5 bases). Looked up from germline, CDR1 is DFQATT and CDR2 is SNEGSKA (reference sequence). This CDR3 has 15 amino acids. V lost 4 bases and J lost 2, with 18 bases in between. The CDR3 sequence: CSATPNRGLTYEQYF. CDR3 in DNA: TGCAGTGCTACTCCTAATCGCGGGCTCACCTACGAGCAGTACTTC.

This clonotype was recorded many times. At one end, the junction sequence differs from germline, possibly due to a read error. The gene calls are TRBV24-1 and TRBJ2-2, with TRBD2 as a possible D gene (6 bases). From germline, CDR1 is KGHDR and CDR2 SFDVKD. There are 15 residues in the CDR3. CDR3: CATSSAGRNAGELFF. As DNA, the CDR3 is TGTGCCACCAGTTCAGCAGGGAGGAACGCCGGGGAGCTGTTTTTT.

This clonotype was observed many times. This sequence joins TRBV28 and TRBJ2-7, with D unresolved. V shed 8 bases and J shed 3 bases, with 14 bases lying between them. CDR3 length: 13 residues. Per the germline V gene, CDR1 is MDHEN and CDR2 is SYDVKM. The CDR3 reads CASCWSVGYEQYF. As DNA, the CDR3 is TGTGCCAGCTGCTGGTCAGTCGGCTACGAGCAGTACTTC.

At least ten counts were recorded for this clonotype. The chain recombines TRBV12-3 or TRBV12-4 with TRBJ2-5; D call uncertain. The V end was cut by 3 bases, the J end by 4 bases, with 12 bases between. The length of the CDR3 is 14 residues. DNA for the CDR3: TGTGCCAGCAGTTTGTCTGGGCTTAGAGAGACCCAGTACTTC. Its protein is CASSLSGLRETQYF.

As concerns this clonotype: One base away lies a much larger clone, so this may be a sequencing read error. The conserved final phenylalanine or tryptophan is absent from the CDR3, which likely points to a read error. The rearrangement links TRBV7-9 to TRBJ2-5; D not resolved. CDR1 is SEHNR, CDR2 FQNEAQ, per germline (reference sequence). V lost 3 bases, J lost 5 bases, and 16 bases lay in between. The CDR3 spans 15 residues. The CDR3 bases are TGTGCCAGCAGCTTTGTGGACGGAGACGGGGAGACCCAGTACCTC. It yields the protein CASSFVDGDGETQYL.

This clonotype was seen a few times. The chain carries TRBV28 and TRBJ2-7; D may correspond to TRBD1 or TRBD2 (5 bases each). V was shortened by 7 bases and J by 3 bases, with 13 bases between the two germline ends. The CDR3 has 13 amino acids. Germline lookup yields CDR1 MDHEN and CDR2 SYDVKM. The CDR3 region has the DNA TGTGCCAGCAACGGGACCCCTGACTACGAGCAGTACTTC. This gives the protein CASNGTPDYEQYF.